The clone carrying this TCR beta chain was found many times. Its antigen is not known. The read finishes 3 residues shy of the CDR3 end, and the germline J gene is used to complete it. Sequencing input was equivalent genomic DNA from CVID and controls. Some clones are missing from TCRdb's copy, which holds only in-frame ones; the method was immunoSEQ multiplex PCR. Sampling found about 52,000 clones, none seen once. Germline CDR1 SGHRS, CDR2 YFSETQ. V gave up 7 bases and J gave up 0 bases, with 13 bases separating them. The CDR3 is 15 residues long. Both groups were predominantly of Caucasian heritage. This sample stems from a study of T cell clonality in common variable immunodeficiency. The study's findings and limits: TCRbeta clonality was increased in CVID versus healthy controls.

Sequencing used peripheral blood mononuclear cells. The rearrangement uses TRBV5-1 and TRBJ1-4; weak D call: TRBD1 (5 bases). The TCR originated in a person between 18 and 70 years old in good health. CDR3 DNA (partial): TGCGCCAGCTGTGCCGGGGGGTCAACTAATGAAAAA. Translation: CASCAGGSTNEK. In full, the CDR3 is CASCAGGSTNEKLFF.